Below are 26 T cell receptor beta chains sequenced from a single sample in a study of cytomegalovirus exposure and HLA in healthy donors. 60 Vbeta and 13 Jbeta primers were used in PCR. Data came from immunoSEQ multiplex PCR; TCRdb stores just in-frame clones and leaves some out. The sample yields roughly 200,000 clones, 70% to 80% seen once. The sequenced material came from PBMCs. The origin of the receptors is a woman in her sixties in good health and CMV-seropositive.

The V gene is TRBV2, the J gene TRBJ2-1; D is possibly TRBD1 (7 bases). Per the germline V gene, CDR1 is SNHLY and CDR2 is FYNNEI. The CDR3 runs 14 residues. Trimming took off 0 bases at V and 12 bases at J, with 15 bases between the two ends. CDR3 nucleotide sequence: TGTGCCAGCAGTGAAGCAAGACCAGGGGGGAGGCAGTTCTTC. Residues: CASSEARPGGRQFF.

This clone turned up a few times. This sample also contains other DNA sequences that code for the same CDR3. The chain uses TRBV2 and TRBJ1-2; 7 bases are a match to TRBD1. The CDR3 length is 12 residues. With V trimmed by 4 bases and J by 4 bases, 0 bases remained unmatched. Germline-derived CDR1 and CDR2 are SNHLY and FYNNEI. The CDR3 coding sequence is TGTGCCAGCAGTGGGGACAGCTATGGCTACACCTTC. This sequence encodes CASSGDSYGYTF.

The chain uses TRBV6-4 and TRBJ2-3; D perhaps matches TRBD2 (5 bases). The CDR3 runs to 15 residues. Germline CDR1 reads MRHNA; CDR2 reads SNTAGT. The V end was cut by 4 bases, the J end by 6 bases, with 17 bases between. This CDR3 is CASSVSGGLGDTQYF. CDR3 sequence (DNA): TGTGCCAGCAGTGTATCTGGCGGGCTTGGGGATACGCAGTATTTT.

This rearrangement joins TRBV18 to TRBJ2-5, with 9 bases fitting TRBD2. Germline V gives CDR1 KGHSH, CDR2 LQKENI. The CDR3 extends over 14 amino acids. Trimming took 6 bases from V and 2 from J; bases not matched to a gene: 4. CDR3 bases: TGTGCCAGCTCCCCGCGGGAGGGTCAAGAGACCCAGTACTTC. Its translation: CASSPREGQETQYF.

The chain recombines TRBV29-1 with TRBJ1-1, with unresolved D. This CDR3 comprises 15 residues. CDR1 SQVTM and CDR2 ANQGSEA come from the germline V gene. CDR3 DNA: TGCAGTGTCCGACGGGGAACTCACGGAATCGCTGAAGCTTTCTTT. Translation: CSVRRGTHGIAEAFF.

The genes are TRBV19 and TRBJ2-2; possibly TRBD1 for D (5 bases). Germline V gene data show CDR1 as LNHDA and CDR2 as SQIVND (reference sequence). CDR3 size: 14 residues. Trimming removed 2 bases from V and 4 bases from J, with 8 bases in between. The DNA for the CDR3 is TGTGCCAGTAGTATAAGGGGTAGCACCGGGGAGCTGTTTTTT. Amino acids: CASSIRGSTGELFF.

The chain joins TRBV7-3 to TRBJ2-3, with a possible D match to TRBD2 (5 bases). V was cut by 2 bases and J by 5 bases, with 11 bases left in between. The CDR3 loop spans 14 amino acids. Germline V gives CDR1 SGHTA, CDR2 FQGTGA. The CDR3 region is CASSLLERLDTQYF. The CDR3 DNA is TGTGCCAGCAGCTTACTGGAGCGGTTAGATACGCAGTATTTT.

The CDR3, as DNA: TGTGCCAGCAGCCAAATGCGGGTCTCGCGGGAAACAGATACGCAGTATTTT. Translation gives CASSQMRVSRETDTQYF. The chain uses TRBV14 and TRBJ2-3; perhaps TRBD2 as D (6 bases). The CDR3 is 17 residues long. CDR1 SGHDN and CDR2 FVKESK come from the germline V gene. The V and J ends lost 2 bases and 3 bases respectively, with 18 bases between them.

The chain links TRBV6-5 to TRBJ1-1; perhaps TRBD1 as D (6 bases). Per germline, CDR1 MNHEY and CDR2 SVGAGI. The CDR3 has 12 amino acids. The V end lost 5 bases, the J end lost 4 bases, and 8 bases lay between the germline ends. In DNA, the CDR3 is TGTGCCAGCAGTCCGACAGGCACTGAAGCTTTCTTT. Its protein product is CASSPTGTEAFF.

This clone was observed once. The gene calls are TRBV11-2 and TRBJ1-2; 7 nucleotides match TRBD1. CDR1 is SGHAT and CDR2 is FQNNGV in the germline V gene. Germline trimming cut 5 bases from V and 4 bases from J; bases unmatched to any gene: 10. The CDR3 runs to 15 residues. CDR3 nucleotide sequence: TGTGCCAGCAGCCGCTTATCGACAGGGCTCTATGGCTACACCTTC. It is translated as CASSRLSTGLYGYTF.

The chain joins TRBV5-4 to TRBJ2-1, with 7 bases that match TRBD1. The germline CDR1 and CDR2 sequences are SGHNT and YYREEE (reference sequence). The length of the CDR3 is 15 residues. J lost 1 base, V lost 4 bases, and 5 bases had no gene match. The CDR3 region has the DNA TGTGCCAGCAGCCAGCAACAGGGGTCCTACAATGAGCAGTTCTTC. This gives the protein CASSQQQGSYNEQFF.

The chain employs TRBV2 and TRBJ1-2, with D uncertain. The CDR3 covers 14 residues. Trimming pared 2 bases from V and 4 bases from J, leaving 11 bases between. Looked up from germline, CDR1 is SNHLY and CDR2 is FYNNEI. The CDR3 here is CASSEIRSGYGYTF. CDR3 nucleotides: TGTGCCAGCAGTGAAATCAGGTCTGGCTATGGCTACACCTTC.

The chain couples TRBV15 to TRBJ2-2; 12 nucleotides line up with TRBD2. The germline gives CDR1 LNHNV, CDR2 YYDKDF (reference sequence). The V segment lost 0 bases and the J segment 0 bases; nucleotides outside the gene matches: 5. The CDR3 has 19 residues. DNA for the CDR3: TGTGCCACCAGCAGAGATCTACTAGCGGGAGGAGCGAACACCGGGGAGCTGTTTTTT. Translation: CATSRDLLAGGANTGELFF.

The chain links TRBV7-6 to TRBJ1-1; no definite D call. This CDR3 comprises 15 residues. Deletions cut 2 bases from V and 3 bases from J, with 13 bases between. From germline, CDR1 is SGHVS and CDR2 FNYEAQ. The CDR3 nucleotides are TGTGCCAGCAGCTTAATGTCGGGAACGGACACTGAAGCTTTCTTT. Its translation is CASSLMSGTDTEAFF.

The chain links TRBV5-6 to TRBJ2-6, with TRBD2 identical over 11 bases. After removal of 2 bases from V and 1 base from J, the junction contained 5 bases not matched to a gene. Germline V gene lookup returns CDR1 SGHDT and CDR2 YYEEEE. CDR3 length equals 18 residues. The CDR3 DNA sequence: TGTGCCAGCAGCTTCTTTCTAGCGGGGGGTTCTGGGGCCAACGTCCTGACTTTC. Encoded protein: CASSFFLAGGSGANVLTF.

This clone was detected a few times. The V and J genes are TRBV13 and TRBJ2-7; the match to TRBD2 covers 10 bases. This CDR3 is built from 19 residues. The V gene's germline CDR1 is PRHDT and CDR2 FYEKMQ (reference sequence). Losses at the gene ends were 5 bases for V and 2 bases for J; bases not matched to a gene: 18. The CDR3 region is CASSRRRLAGAPGAYEQYF. The CDR3 coding sequence is TGTGCCAGCAGCCGGCGGCGTCTAGCGGGGGCGCCGGGAGCCTACGAGCAGTACTTC.

This clone was seen more than once but under ten times. The chain carries TRBV27 and TRBJ2-1, with 10 bases lining up with TRBD1. Trimming removed 6 bases from V and 5 bases from J; junction bases left unmatched: 10. CDR3 length equals 16 residues. Germline CDR1 MNHEY, CDR2 SMNVEV (reference sequence). Written as DNA, the CDR3 is TGTGCCAGCAGCCGACAGGGGGCGAAAGCGGACAATGAGCAGTTCTTC. Translating gives CASSRQGAKADNEQFF.

This clone has just a few counts. The V gene is TRBV5-1, the J gene TRBJ2-6, with TRBD1 identical over 8 bases. The V segment lost 5 bases and the J segment 1 base; nucleotides outside the gene matches: 8. Germline CDR1 and CDR2: SGHRS and YFSETQ. The CDR3 is made up of 17 amino acids. CDR3 sequence: CASRLTDRASGANVLTF. CDR3 sequence (DNA): TGCGCCAGCAGGCTGACGGACAGGGCTTCTGGGGCCAACGTCCTGACTTTC.

J is TRBJ2-7 and V is TRBV29-1; 10 nucleotides line up with TRBD1. V lost 7 bases to trimming and J lost 3 bases; unmatched junction nucleotides: 3. This CDR3 has 12 amino acids. Germline V gene data show CDR1 as SQVTM and CDR2 as ANQGSEA. The CDR3: CSARTGGYEQYF. The CDR3 coding sequence is TGCAGCGCGAGGACAGGGGGCTACGAGCAGTACTTC.

The chain carries TRBV18 and TRBJ2-3, with TRBD1 as a possible D gene (5 bases). The V and J ends lost 0 bases and 0 bases respectively, with 10 bases between them. CDR3 length: 16 residues. Germline V CDR1 and CDR2: KGHSH, LQKENI. The CDR3 sequence is CASSPPYRISTDTQYF. In DNA, the CDR3 is TGTGCCAGCTCACCACCGTACAGGATAAGCACAGATACGCAGTATTTT. The variable domain in full, completed from reference TRBV18 and TRBJ2-3, reads NAGVMQNPRHLVRRRGQEARLRCSPMKGHSHVYWYRQLPEEGLKFMVYLQKENIIDESGMPKERFSAEFPKEGPSILRIQQVVRGDSAAYFCASSPPYRISTDTQYFGPGTRLTVL.

The V and J genes are TRBV6-5 and TRBJ1-3, with 11 bases aligning to TRBD1. Germline CDR1 reads MNHEY; CDR2 reads SVGAGI. This CDR3 region has 15 residues. V gave up 4 bases and J gave up 4 bases; unmatched junction bases: 3. The CDR3 DNA reads as TGTGCCAGCAGTTGGGACAGGGGGAGAGGAAACACCATATATTTT. This translates into CASSWDRGRGNTIYF.

This clone showed up just a few times. The genes are TRBV30 and TRBJ1-1; 8 bases line up with TRBD1. The V gene's germline CDR1 is GTSNPN and CDR2 SVGIG (reference sequence). V shed 3 bases, J shed 4 bases, and the junction held 4 bases outside the gene matches. This CDR3 has 13 residues. The DNA of the CDR3 is TGTGCCTGGAGGACTACAGGGGGCACTGAAGCTTTCTTT. Protein: CAWRTTGGTEAFF.

The rearrangement joins TRBV30 to TRBJ2-1, with 7 bases lining up with TRBD1. From germline, CDR1 is GTSNPN and CDR2 SVGIG (reference sequence). The ends lost 5 bases at V and 4 bases at J; junction bases unmatched: 11. The CDR3 sequence is 15 residues long. The CDR3 DNA reads as TGTGCCTGGGGATCTCCCGGGACAGTATACAATGAGCAGTTCTTC. Amino acid sequence: CAWGSPGTVYNEQFF.

V is TRBV20-1 and J is TRBJ2-3; TRBD2 agrees at 7 bases. With 6 bases clipped from V and 11 bases from J, the junction kept 8 bases outside the gene matches. The CDR3 runs to 11 residues. The germline V gene has CDR1 DFQATT and CDR2 SNEGSKA (reference sequence). CDR3 sequence: CSAPDGGRQYF. CDR3 in DNA: TGCAGTGCCCCCGACGGGGGGAGGCAGTATTTT.

This sequence joins TRBV19 and TRBJ1-1; the D gene is possibly TRBD1 (5 bases). Deletions cut 1 base from V and 4 bases from J, with 10 bases between. This CDR3 region has 14 residues. The germline V gene has CDR1 LNHDA and CDR2 SQIVND (reference sequence). The CDR3 here is CASSIVPGGTEAFF. The CDR3 nucleotides read TGTGCCAGTAGTATAGTTCCCGGGGGCACTGAAGCTTTCTTT.

V usage is TRBV27 and J usage is TRBJ1-1, with 7 bases aligning to TRBD1. CDR1 and CDR2 from the germline V gene are MNHEY and SMNVEV (reference sequence). The length of the CDR3 is 15 residues. Unmatched junction bases numbered 7, after V lost 5 bases and J lost 1 base. CDR3 nucleotide sequence: TGTGCCAGCAGTCCAGGGGGTCGGACGAACACTGAAGCTTTCTTT. Its protein product is CASSPGGRTNTEAFF.